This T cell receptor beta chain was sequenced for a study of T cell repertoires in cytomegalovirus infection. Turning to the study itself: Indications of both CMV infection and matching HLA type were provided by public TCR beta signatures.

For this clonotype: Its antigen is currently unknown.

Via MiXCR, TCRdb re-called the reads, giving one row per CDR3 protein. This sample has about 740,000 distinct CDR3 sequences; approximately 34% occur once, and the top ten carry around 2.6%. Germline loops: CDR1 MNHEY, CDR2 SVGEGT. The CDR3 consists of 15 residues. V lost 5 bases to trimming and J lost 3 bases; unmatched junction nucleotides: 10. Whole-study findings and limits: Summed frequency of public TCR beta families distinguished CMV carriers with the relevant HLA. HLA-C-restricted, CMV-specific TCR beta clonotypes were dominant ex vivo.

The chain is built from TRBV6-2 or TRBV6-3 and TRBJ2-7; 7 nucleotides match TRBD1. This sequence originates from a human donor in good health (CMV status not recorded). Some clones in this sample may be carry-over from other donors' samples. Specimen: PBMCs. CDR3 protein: CASSHGTVDSYEQYF. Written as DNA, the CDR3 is TGTGCCAGCAGTCACGGGACAGTTGACAGCTACGAGCAGTACTTC.